The 13 T cell receptor beta chains below all came from one sample that was sequenced in a study of T cells in Graves' hyperthyroidism and ophthalmopathy. The investigators amplified TCR beta CDR3 regions from RNA transcripts. First-round RT-PCR of the TCR CDR3 relied on the HTBI primer set. Each CDR3 protein is one row after TCRdb ran MiXCR on the multiplex PCR reads. This sample has 490,000 or so distinct CDR3 sequences, with 15% to 20% found just once. What was sequenced was blood. These receptors were collected from a man in his forties with Graves' ophthalmopathy.

Comment on this clonotype: One end of the junction varies from germline; a read error may be responsible. The chain combines TRBV5-1 with TRBJ2-5; TRBD1 agrees at 7 bases. Looked up from germline, CDR1 is SGHRS and CDR2 is YFSETQ. The CDR3 extends over 14 amino acids. CDR3 region: CAGSSGQAKETQYF. In DNA, the CDR3 is TGCGCCGGCAGCTCAGGACAGGCTAAAGAGACCCAGTACTTC.

The table lists this clonotype with many counts. The chain joins TRBV2 to TRBJ1-5; 7 nucleotides agree with TRBD1. CDR3 length: 13 residues. Germline trimming cut 9 bases from V and 5 bases from J; bases unmatched to any gene: 7. Germline-derived CDR1 and CDR2 are SNHLY and FYNNEI. CDR3 sequence: CARGQDRHQPQHF. In DNA, the CDR3 is TGTGCCAGGGGTCAGGACAGGCATCAGCCCCAGCATTTT.

The chain employs TRBV11-2 and TRBJ1-2; maybe TRBD1 (5 bases). The ends were cut back, 2 bases at V and 5 bases at J, with 18 bases in the middle. The CDR3 is made up of 16 amino acids. Germline-derived CDR1 and CDR2 are SGHAT and FQNNGV. CDR3 sequence (DNA): TGTGCCAGCAGCTTATATTCAGTAGGCCAGGGATATGGCTACACCTTC. Protein: CASSLYSVGQGYGYTF.

The genes are TRBV11-2 and TRBJ1-1, with D unclear. The germline CDR1 and CDR2 sequences are SGHAT and FQNNGV. Trimming shortened V by 3 bases and J by 5 bases, and 13 bases separated the two germline ends. The CDR3 runs 14 residues. The CDR3 spells CASSFGVGRTEAFF. The DNA of the CDR3 is TGTGCCAGCAGCTTCGGGGTGGGGAGGACTGAAGCTTTCTTT. Full variable domain (outside the CDR3, taken from reference TRBV11-2 and TRBJ1-1): EAGVAQSPRYKIIEKRQSVAFWCNPISGHATLYWYQQILGQGPKLLIQFQNNGVVDDSQLPKDRFSAERLKGVDSTLKIQPAKLEDSAVYLCASSFGVGRTEAFFGQGTRLTVV.

The chain recombines TRBV6-1 with TRBJ2-7; TRBD1 aligns across 8 bases. V gave up 3 bases and J gave up 7 bases; unmatched junction bases: 11. CDR1 and CDR2 (germline): MNHNS, SASEGT. The CDR3 is 15 residues long. In DNA form, the CDR3 reads TGTGCCAGCAGTGACCGGACAGGGCGGACGGGGGAGCAGTACTTC. Translation: CASSDRTGRTGEQYF.

This clonotype was seen at least ten times. The chain combines TRBV5-1 with TRBJ2-3, with a tentative D call TRBD1 (5 bases). The V end lost 0 bases, the J end lost 2 bases, and 7 bases lay between the germline ends. The CDR3 has 14 residues. Germline CDR1 SGHRS, CDR2 YFSETQ. For the CDR3, the DNA is TGCGCCAGCAGCTTGGACAGGTCCACAGATACGCAGTATTTT. Translating it yields CASSLDRSTDTQYF.

This clonotype was picked up a small number of times. The rearrangement links TRBV2 to TRBJ2-7; unclear D gene. Trimming cost V 2 bases and J 0 bases, with 8 bases left between them. The CDR3 runs 14 residues. Germline V lookup: CDR1 SNHLY, CDR2 FYNNEI. The CDR3: CASSEFKGSYEQYF. Here the CDR3 DNA reads TGTGCCAGCAGTGAATTTAAGGGCTCCTACGAGCAGTACTTC.

This clonotype was detected ten times or more. The chain links TRBV11-2 to TRBJ2-7, with 7 nucleotides matching TRBD1. The CDR3 sequence is 13 residues long. Germline V gene lookup returns CDR1 SGHAT and CDR2 FQNNGV. V gave up 4 bases and J gave up 3 bases; unmatched junction bases: 3. The CDR3 sequence: CASSSGTDYEQYF. CDR3 bases: TGTGCCAGCAGCTCGGGGACAGACTACGAGCAGTACTTC.

This clonotype was detected only a few times. This chain links TRBV6-1 with TRBJ1-2; D possibly corresponds to TRBD1 (6 bases). CDR3 length equals 17 residues. Germline assignment: CDR1 MNHNS and CDR2 SASEGT. V was trimmed by 5 bases and J by 4 bases, leaving 23 bases between them. The CDR3 protein is CASSPSTGGIPIYGYTF. CDR3 nucleotide sequence: TGTGCCAGCAGTCCATCGACAGGAGGCATCCCAATCTATGGCTACACCTTC.

The CDR3 coding sequence is TGTGCCAGCGGATACCCCCCTACCGGGACTAGCGGGAGAATGAGGAATGAGCAGTTCTTC. This encodes CASGYPPTGTSGRMRNEQFF. The gene calls are TRBV11-2 and TRBJ2-1, with TRBD2 matching over 14 bases. The CDR3 spans 20 residues. The germline V gene has CDR1 SGHAT and CDR2 FQNNGV. Unmatched junction bases numbered 22, after V lost 8 bases and J lost 7 bases. Combining the CDR3 with reference TRBV11-2 and TRBJ2-1 gives the whole variable domain EAGVAQSPRYKIIEKRQSVAFWCNPISGHATLYWYQQILGQGPKLLIQFQNNGVVDDSQLPKDRFSAERLKGVDSTLKIQPAKLEDSAVYLCASGYPPTGTSGRMRNEQFFGPGTRLTVL.

This clonotype was found many times. The J gene is TRBJ2-1, the V gene TRBV20-1, with D perhaps matching TRBD2 (6 bases). The CDR3 runs to 15 residues. Trimming took 6 bases from V and 1 from J, leaving 16 bases between them. Germline values: CDR1 DFQATT, CDR2 SNEGSKA (reference sequence). CDR3 in DNA: TGCAGTGCCCCGGGACTCAGCGGGTCCTACAATGAGCAGTTCTTC. Its protein product is CSAPGLSGSYNEQFF.

V gene TRBV20-1 combines with J gene TRBJ2-1; 11 nucleotides match TRBD2. The germline CDR1 and CDR2 sequences are DFQATT and SNEGSKA (reference sequence). The CDR3 covers 16 residues. V trimming: 3 bases; J trimming: 4 bases; junction bases outside the gene matches: 8. In nucleotides, the CDR3 is TGCAGTGCTAGGGATATAGCGGGGGGGGCGTACAATGAGCAGTTCTTC. Protein sequence: CSARDIAGGAYNEQFF.

This chain connects TRBV12-3 or TRBV12-4 to TRBJ2-2; D is ambiguous. CDR3 length equals 13 residues. V was trimmed by 3 bases and J by 4 bases, leaving 6 bases between them. As DNA, the CDR3 is TGTGCCAGCAGTTTGTATTCCACCGGGGAGCTGTTTTTT. Its protein product is CASSLYSTGELFF.